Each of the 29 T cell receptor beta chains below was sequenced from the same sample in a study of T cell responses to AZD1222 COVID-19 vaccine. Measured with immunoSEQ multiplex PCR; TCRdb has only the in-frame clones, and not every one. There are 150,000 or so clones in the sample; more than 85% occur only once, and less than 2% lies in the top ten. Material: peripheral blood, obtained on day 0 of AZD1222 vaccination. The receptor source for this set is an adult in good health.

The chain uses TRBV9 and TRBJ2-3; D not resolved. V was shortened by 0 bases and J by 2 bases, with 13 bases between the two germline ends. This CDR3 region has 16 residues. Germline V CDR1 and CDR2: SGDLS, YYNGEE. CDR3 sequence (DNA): TGTGCCAGCAGCGTAGATGATACAGCCTACACAGATACGCAGTATTTT. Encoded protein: CASSVDDTAYTDTQYF. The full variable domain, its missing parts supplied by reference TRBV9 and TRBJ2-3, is DSGVTQTPKHLITATGQRVTLRCSPRSGDLSVYWYQQSLDQGLQFLIQYYNGEERAKGNILERFSAQQFPDLHSELNLSSLELGDSALYFCASSVDDTAYTDTQYFGPGTRLTVL.

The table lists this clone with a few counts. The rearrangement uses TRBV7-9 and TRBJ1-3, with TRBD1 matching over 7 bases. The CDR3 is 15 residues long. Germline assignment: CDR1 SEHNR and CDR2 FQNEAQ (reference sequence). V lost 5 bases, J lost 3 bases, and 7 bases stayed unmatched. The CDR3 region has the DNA TGTGCCAGCAGCAGACAGGGATCCTTTGGAAACACCATATATTTT. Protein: CASSRQGSFGNTIYF.

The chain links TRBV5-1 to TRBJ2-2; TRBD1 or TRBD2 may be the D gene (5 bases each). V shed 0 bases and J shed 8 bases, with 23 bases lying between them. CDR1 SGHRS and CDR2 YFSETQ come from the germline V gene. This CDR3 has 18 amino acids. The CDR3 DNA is TGCGCCAGCAGCTTGGACGGGATCGGGGCCTTCGGGTCTGGGGAGCTGTTTTTT. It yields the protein CASSLDGIGAFGSGELFF.

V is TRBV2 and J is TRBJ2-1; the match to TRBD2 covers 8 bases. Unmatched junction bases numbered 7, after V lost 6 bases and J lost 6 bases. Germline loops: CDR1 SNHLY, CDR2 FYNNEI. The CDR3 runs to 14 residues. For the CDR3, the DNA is TGTGCCAGCAGCGGGCGGGAGGTCCCCAATGAGCAGTTCTTC. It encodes CASSGREVPNEQFF.

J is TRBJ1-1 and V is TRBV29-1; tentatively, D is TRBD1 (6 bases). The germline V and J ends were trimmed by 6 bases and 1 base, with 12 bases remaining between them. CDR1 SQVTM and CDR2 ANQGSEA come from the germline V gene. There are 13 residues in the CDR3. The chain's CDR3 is CSVLDRPNTEAFF. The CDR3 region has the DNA TGCAGCGTACTAGACAGGCCGAACACTGAAGCTTTCTTT.

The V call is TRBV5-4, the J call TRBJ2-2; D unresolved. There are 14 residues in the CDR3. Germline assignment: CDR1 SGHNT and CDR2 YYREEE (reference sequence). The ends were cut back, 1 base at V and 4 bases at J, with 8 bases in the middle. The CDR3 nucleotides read TGTGCCAGCAGCTTGTTGTCCGGCACCGGGGAGCTGTTTTTT. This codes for CASSLLSGTGELFF.

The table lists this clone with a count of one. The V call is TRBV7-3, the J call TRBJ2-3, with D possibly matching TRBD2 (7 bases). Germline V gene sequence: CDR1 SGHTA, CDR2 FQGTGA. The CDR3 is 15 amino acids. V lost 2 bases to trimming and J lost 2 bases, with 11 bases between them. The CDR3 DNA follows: TGTGCCAGCAGCTTAGGTGCGGGGGCCACAGATACGCAGTATTTT. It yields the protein CASSLGAGATDTQYF.

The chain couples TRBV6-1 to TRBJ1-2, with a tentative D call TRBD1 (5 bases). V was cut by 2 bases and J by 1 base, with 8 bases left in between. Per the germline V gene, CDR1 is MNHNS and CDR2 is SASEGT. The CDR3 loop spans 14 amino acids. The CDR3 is CASSERGGNYGYTF. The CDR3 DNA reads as TGTGCCAGCAGTGAACGGGGGGGTAACTATGGCTACACCTTC.

The CDR3 loop is CASSSPRLSQETQYF. The CDR3 nucleotides are TGTGCCAGCAGCTCCCCCCGCCTTAGCCAAGAGACCCAGTACTTC. The chain couples TRBV6-6 to TRBJ2-5; D uncertain. Germline values: CDR1 MNHNY, CDR2 SVGAGI (reference sequence). This CDR3 has 15 amino acids. Trimming shortened V by 6 bases and J by 1 base, and 15 bases separated the two germline ends.

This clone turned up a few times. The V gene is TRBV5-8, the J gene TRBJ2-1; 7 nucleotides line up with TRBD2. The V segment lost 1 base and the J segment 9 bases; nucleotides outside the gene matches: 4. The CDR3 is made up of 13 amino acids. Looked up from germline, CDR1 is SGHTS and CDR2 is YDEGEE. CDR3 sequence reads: CASSLFGGGEQFF. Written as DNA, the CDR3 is TGTGCCAGCAGCTTGTTCGGCGGGGGTGAGCAGTTCTTC.

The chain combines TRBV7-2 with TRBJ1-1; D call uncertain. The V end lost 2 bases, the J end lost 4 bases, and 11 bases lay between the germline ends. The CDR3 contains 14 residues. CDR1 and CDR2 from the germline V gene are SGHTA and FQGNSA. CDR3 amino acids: CASSLNRAATEAFF. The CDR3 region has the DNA TGTGCCAGCAGCTTAAATCGGGCGGCCACTGAAGCTTTCTTT.

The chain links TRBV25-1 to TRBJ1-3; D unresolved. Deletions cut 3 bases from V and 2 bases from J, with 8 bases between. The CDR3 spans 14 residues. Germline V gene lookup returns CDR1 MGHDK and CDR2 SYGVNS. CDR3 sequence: CASSDPGTGNTIYF. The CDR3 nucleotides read TGTGCCAGCAGTGATCCCGGGACTGGAAACACCATATATTTT.

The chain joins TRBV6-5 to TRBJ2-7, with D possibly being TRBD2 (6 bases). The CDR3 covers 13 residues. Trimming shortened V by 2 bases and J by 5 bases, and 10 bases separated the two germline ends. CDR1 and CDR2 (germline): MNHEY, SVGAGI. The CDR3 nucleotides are TGTGCCAGCAGTTACGTAGGGGAGGACGAGCAGTACTTC. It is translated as CASSYVGEDEQYF.

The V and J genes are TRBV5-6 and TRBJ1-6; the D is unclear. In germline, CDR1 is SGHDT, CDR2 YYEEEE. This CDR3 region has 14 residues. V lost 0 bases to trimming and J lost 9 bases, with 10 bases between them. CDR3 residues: CASSLASRGSPLHF. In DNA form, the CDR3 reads TGTGCCAGCAGCTTGGCTTCGCGGGGTTCACCCCTCCACTTT.

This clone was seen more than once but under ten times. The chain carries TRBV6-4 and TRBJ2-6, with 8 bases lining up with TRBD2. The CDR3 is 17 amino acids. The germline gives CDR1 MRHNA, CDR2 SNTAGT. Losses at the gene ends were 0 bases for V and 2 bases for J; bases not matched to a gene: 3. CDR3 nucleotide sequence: TGTGCCAGCAGTGACTCGTCGGGAGGGACTGGGGCCAACGTCCTGACTTTC. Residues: CASSDSSGGTGANVLTF.

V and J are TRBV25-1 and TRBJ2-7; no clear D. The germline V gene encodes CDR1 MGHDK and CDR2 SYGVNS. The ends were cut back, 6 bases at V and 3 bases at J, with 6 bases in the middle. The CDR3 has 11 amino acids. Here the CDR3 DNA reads TGTGCCAGCAGCCCTAGCTACGAGCAGTACTTC. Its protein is CASSPSYEQYF.

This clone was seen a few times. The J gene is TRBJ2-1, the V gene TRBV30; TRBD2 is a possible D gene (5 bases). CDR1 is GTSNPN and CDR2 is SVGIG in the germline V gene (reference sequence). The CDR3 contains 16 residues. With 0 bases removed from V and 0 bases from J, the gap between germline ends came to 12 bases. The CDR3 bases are TGTGCCTGGAGTGTACGGGGTGTGCCCTCCTACAATGAGCAGTTCTTC. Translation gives CAWSVRGVPSYNEQFF.

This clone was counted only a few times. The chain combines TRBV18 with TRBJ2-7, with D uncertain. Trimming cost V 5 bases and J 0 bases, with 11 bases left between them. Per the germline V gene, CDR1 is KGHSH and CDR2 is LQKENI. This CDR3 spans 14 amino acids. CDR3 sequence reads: CASSGLLDSYEQYF. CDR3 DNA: TGTGCCAGCTCAGGGCTTTTAGACTCCTACGAGCAGTACTTC.

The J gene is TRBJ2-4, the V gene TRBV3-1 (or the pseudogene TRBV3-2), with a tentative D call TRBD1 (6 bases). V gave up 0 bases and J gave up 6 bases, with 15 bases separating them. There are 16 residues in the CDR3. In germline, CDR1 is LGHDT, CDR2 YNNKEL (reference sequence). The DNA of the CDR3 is TGTGCCAGCAGCCAAGATCTAGGGGGTCGCGGAAACATTCAGTACTTC. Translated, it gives CASSQDLGGRGNIQYF.

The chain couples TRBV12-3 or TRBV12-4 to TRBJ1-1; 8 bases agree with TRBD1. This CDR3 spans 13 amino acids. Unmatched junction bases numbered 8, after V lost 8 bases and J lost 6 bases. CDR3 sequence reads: CASSGTGISEAFF. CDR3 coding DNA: TGTGCCAGCTCAGGGACAGGCATTTCTGAAGCTTTCTTT.

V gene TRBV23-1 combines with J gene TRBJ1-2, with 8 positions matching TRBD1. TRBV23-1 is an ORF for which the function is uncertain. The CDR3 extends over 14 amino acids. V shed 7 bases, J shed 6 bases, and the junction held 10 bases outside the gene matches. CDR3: CASIRTGSRDGYTF. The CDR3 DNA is TGCGCCAGCATCAGGACAGGGAGTAGGGATGGCTACACCTTC.

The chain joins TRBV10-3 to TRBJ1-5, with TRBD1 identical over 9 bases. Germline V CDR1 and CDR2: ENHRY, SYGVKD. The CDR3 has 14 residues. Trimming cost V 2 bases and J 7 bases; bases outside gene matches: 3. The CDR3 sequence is CAISETGGAQPQHF. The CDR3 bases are TGTGCCATCAGTGAGACAGGGGGCGCGCAGCCCCAGCATTTT.

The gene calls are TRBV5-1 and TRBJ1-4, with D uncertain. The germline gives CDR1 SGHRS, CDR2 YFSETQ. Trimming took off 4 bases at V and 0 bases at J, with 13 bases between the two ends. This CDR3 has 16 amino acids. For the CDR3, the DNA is TGCGCCAGCAGCCTTGGAGTTGTAGCAACTAATGAAAAACTGTTTTTT. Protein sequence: CASSLGVVATNEKLFF.

Here the CDR3 DNA reads TGTGCTAGTGGTTTGGTAGCGGGGATCGAAATCCCTGAAGCTTTCTTT. Translated, it gives CASGLVAGIEIPEAFF. The chain combines TRBV12-5 with TRBJ1-1; unclear D gene. Per germline, CDR1 LGHNT and CDR2 FRNRAP. The CDR3 is 16 amino acids. The V end was cut by 0 bases, the J end by 6 bases, with 17 bases between.

The CDR3 loop is CASTPGASGRHKETQYF. In DNA, the CDR3 is TGTGCCAGCACCCCGGGGGCTAGCGGGAGGCATAAAGAGACCCAGTACTTC. The V and J genes are TRBV3-1 (or the pseudogene TRBV3-2) and TRBJ2-5; 11 bases map to TRBD2. Germline V gives CDR1 LGHDT, CDR2 YNNKEL (reference sequence). The J segment lost 3 bases and the V segment lost 7 bases, leaving 13 bases of the junction unmatched. CDR3 length equals 17 residues.

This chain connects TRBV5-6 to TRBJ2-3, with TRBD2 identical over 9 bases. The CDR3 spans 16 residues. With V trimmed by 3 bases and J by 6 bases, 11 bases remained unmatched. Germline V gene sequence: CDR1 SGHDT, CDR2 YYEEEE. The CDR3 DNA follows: TGTGCCAGCAGCTCGGTAGGACAGCGGGGGGCTGATACGCAGTATTTT. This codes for CASSSVGQRGADTQYF.

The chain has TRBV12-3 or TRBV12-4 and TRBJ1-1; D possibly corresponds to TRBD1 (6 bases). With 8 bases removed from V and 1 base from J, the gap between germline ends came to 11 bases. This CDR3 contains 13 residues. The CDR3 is CASSNRANTEAFF. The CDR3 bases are TGTGCCAGCTCCAACAGGGCGAACACTGAAGCTTTCTTT.

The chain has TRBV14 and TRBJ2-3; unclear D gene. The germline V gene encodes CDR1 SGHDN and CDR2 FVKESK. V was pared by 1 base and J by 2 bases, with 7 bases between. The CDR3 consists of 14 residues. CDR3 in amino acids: CASSQAQPTDTQYF. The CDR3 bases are TGTGCCAGCAGCCAAGCGCAGCCCACAGATACGCAGTATTTT.

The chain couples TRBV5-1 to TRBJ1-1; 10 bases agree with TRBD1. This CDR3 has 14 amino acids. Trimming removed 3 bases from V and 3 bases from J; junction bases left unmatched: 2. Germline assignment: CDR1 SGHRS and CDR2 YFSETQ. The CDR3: CASSWGQGYTEAFF. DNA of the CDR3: TGCGCCAGCAGCTGGGGACAGGGGTACACTGAAGCTTTCTTT. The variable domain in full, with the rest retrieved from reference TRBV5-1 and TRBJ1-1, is KAGVTQTPRYLIKTRGQQVTLSCSPISGHRSVSWYQQTPGQGLQFLFEYFSETQRNKGNFPGRFSGRQFSNSRSEMNVSTLELGDSALYLCASSWGQGYTEAFFGQGTRLTVV.